The source of this T cell receptor beta chain is a study of OX40 agonist ivuxolimab in advanced cancers. Study information: The dose of intravenous ivuxolimab that patients received every 2 weeks ranged from 0.01 to 10 mg/kg. A mean age of roughly 60 years, range about 20 to 85, was recorded, and roughly 80% were male.

General observations from the study: Clonal expansion from baseline to week 6 occurred in both CD4+ and CD8+ T cells. Expanded clones were, on average, more numerous in CD8+ T cells than in CD4+.

V was trimmed by 5 bases and J by 4 bases, leaving 11 bases between them. Germline CDR1 is SGHVS and CDR2 is FNYEAQ. The CDR3 totals 13 residues. Clones were sequenced by immunoSEQ multiplex PCR, and TCRdb holds only the in-frame ones, with some missing. The sample yields about 28,000 clones, 86% seen once. With respect to this clone: Its antigen is not known.

The genes are TRBV7-6 and TRBJ1-1; D is ambiguous. The TCR comes from an adult with an advanced solid tumor such as melanoma, head and neck, liver or kidney cancer. The sample here was CD4+ or CD8+ T cells sorted from blood, taken in a trial of the OX40 agonist ivuxolimab. The CDR3: CASSPTRGTEAFF. Written as DNA, the CDR3 is TGTGCCAGCAGCCCTACGCGGGGCACTGAAGCTTTCTTT.